These 5 T cell receptor beta chains came from one sample sequenced in a study of cytomegalovirus exposure and HLA in healthy donors. The PCR used 60 Vbeta and 13 Jbeta primers. Clones were read by immunoSEQ multiplex PCR, and TCRdb kept only the in-frame ones, dropping some. The table lists about 140,000 clones, 73% of them singletons. The sample taken for sequencing was PBMCs. The receptors shown here come from a woman aged 35 to 49 in good health and CMV-seronegative.

The chain employs TRBV5-4 and TRBJ2-3; no reliable D call. The CDR3 extends over 13 amino acids. Trimming removed 1 base at V and 2 bases at J, with 5 bases between. Germline values: CDR1 SGHNT, CDR2 YYREEE (reference sequence). The chain's CDR3 is CASSLLVTDTQYF. The CDR3 nucleotides read TGTGCCAGCAGCTTGCTAGTCACAGATACGCAGTATTTT.

The CDR3 nucleotides read TGCGCCAGCAGCTTGGCCGGAGCGGGGGGCGGGGAGACCCAGTACTTC. Translating it yields CASSLAGAGGGETQYF. The chain employs TRBV5-1 and TRBJ2-5; the match to TRBD2 covers 9 bases. This CDR3 is built from 16 residues. Germline-derived CDR1 and CDR2 are SGHRS and YFSETQ. Trimming removed 0 bases from V and 5 bases from J; junction bases left unmatched: 8.

The V and J genes are TRBV4-2 and TRBJ2-1; 10 positions agree with TRBD2. There are 16 residues in the CDR3. V was pared by 4 bases and J by 9 bases, with 12 bases of the junction left unmatched. Germline CDR1 and CDR2: LGHNA and YNFKEQ. In DNA form, the CDR3 reads TGTGCCAGCAGCCCCGACTTGAGCGGGGGGGTCCGTGAGCAGTTCTTC. It translates to CASSPDLSGGVREQFF.

The rearrangement uses TRBV2 and TRBJ2-1; 8 bases match TRBD2. Per the germline V gene, CDR1 is SNHLY and CDR2 is FYNNEI. V shed 8 bases and J 3 bases; nucleotides not matched to a gene: 9. The CDR3 covers 15 residues. The CDR3, as DNA: TGTGCCAGCCGAAGACCGGGACTAGTCTACAATGAGCAGTTCTTC. Translation: CASRRPGLVYNEQFF. Full variable domain (remainder filled in from reference TRBV2 and TRBJ2-1): EPEVTQTPSHQVTQMGQEVILRCVPISNHLYFYWYRQILGQKVEFLVSFYNNEISEKSEIFDDQFSVERPDGSNFTLKIRSTKLEDSAMYFCASRRPGLVYNEQFFGPGTRLTVL.

The chain employs TRBV29-1 and TRBJ1-2; tentative D call: TRBD1 (5 bases). Trimming took 6 bases from V and 8 from J, leaving 16 bases between them. Germline V gene sequence: CDR1 SQVTM, CDR2 ANQGSEA. The CDR3 has 12 residues. CDR3 region: CSVEDRGGGYTF. CDR3 in DNA: TGCAGCGTGGAGGACCGTGGGGGGGGCTACACCTTC.